Below, one T cell receptor (beta chain) is given with its context. The antigen remains unidentified. This sample is drawn from a study of CD8+CD57+ T cells in acquired aplastic anemia. On the study more broadly: DNA recovered from sorted CD4+ and CD8+ cells had a mean of about 3.5 ug.

Genomic DNA, the template, was used for profiling of the TCR beta VDJ and CDR3. TCRdb re-called the reads through MiXCR, storing one row per CDR3 protein. The top ten clones hold about two fifths of a sample with about 260,000 distinct CDR3 sequences, 82% of them seen once. Looked up from germline, CDR1 is KGHDR and CDR2 is SFDVKD. The CDR3 covers 13 residues. Trimming removed 7 bases at V and 5 bases at J, with 12 bases between. Findings of the study overall: Between patients and controls, CD8+ Simpson's diversity did not vary significantly.

Only patients with CD8+CD57+ cell expansion on flow cytometry were chosen for sequencing. Patients, without exception, had severe acquired aplastic anemia. Among the patients, none had received any therapy at the time of blood sampling. This TCR derives from a human donor with aplastic anemia. Sample: sorted CD4+, CD8+, or CD8+CD57+ T cells (not recorded which) from PBMCs. The genes are TRBV24-1 and TRBJ2-3; D is undetermined. The CDR3 protein is CATRGRGVDTQYF. The DNA of the CDR3 is TGTGCCACCAGGGGCCGAGGCGTAGATACGCAGTATTTT.